Each of the 8 T cell receptor beta chains below was sequenced from the same sample in a study of regulatory T cells in long-lasting Graves disease. The time point denotes: newly diagnosed GD, antithyroid drugs for less than 3 months. Scientists built the TCR library using RNA that was extracted from PBMCs. To make TCR beta libraries, researchers used iRepertoire HTBI primers and Arm-PCR of CDR3 regions. TCRdb processed the multiplex PCR reads anew with MiXCR; each CDR3 protein has one entry. This table has some 500,000 distinct CDR3 sequences, approximately 12% appearing once. The sample was also reused in another study, on T cells in Graves' hyperthyroidism and ophthalmopathy.

This specimen was peripheral blood mononuclear cells (PBMCs), taken at new diagnosis, from a patient treated with antithyroid drugs. The receptors originated from a man aged 25 to 40 with Graves disease.

The V gene is TRBV9, the J gene TRBJ2-7; D call uncertain. V was shortened by 4 bases and J by 2 bases, with 13 bases between the two germline ends. This CDR3 is built from 14 residues. The V gene's germline CDR1 is SGDLS and CDR2 YYNGEE. CDR3: CASSPKSPPYEQYF. CDR3 DNA sequence: TGTGCCAGCAGCCCAAAGTCCCCCCCCTACGAGCAGTACTTC.

This clonotype was seen repeatedly, ten times or more. The gene calls are TRBV29-1 and TRBJ2-1; no reliable D call. V was cut by 3 bases and J by 7 bases, with 10 bases left in between. CDR3 length equals 12 residues. CDR1 is SQVTM and CDR2 is ANQGSEA in the germline V gene. The CDR3 DNA reads as TGCAGCGTTGACAGGATGAAAAATGAGCAGTTCTTC. It encodes CSVDRMKNEQFF.

The chain carries TRBV20-1 and TRBJ2-7, with D maybe TRBD2 (6 bases). Trimming removed 4 bases at V and 2 bases at J, with 9 bases between. The CDR3 totals 12 residues. Looked up from germline, CDR1 is DFQATT and CDR2 is SNEGSKA (reference sequence). CDR3 loop: CSATEGTYEQYF. CDR3 DNA: TGCAGTGCTACGGAGGGAACCTACGAGCAGTACTTC.

This clonotype was detected many times. The chain links TRBV11-2 to TRBJ2-6, with D perhaps matching TRBD1 (5 bases). Looked up from germline, CDR1 is SGHAT and CDR2 is FQNNGV. V lost 3 bases to trimming and J lost 0 bases, with 15 bases between them. The CDR3 covers 18 residues. CDR3 sequence reads: CASSFLQGYSSGANVLTF. The CDR3 DNA reads TGTGCCAGCAGCTTCCTTCAGGGCTATAGCTCTGGGGCCAACGTCCTGACTTTC.

The sample holds a few counts of this clonotype. The rearrangement joins TRBV19 to TRBJ2-7, with D uncertain. Per the germline V gene, CDR1 is LNHDA and CDR2 is SQIVND (reference sequence). The CDR3 covers 15 residues. The ends were cut back, 5 bases at V and 0 bases at J, with 14 bases in the middle. The CDR3, as DNA: TGTGCCAGTAGTCTCTCACGGGTGAGCTCCTACGAGCAGTACTTC. It is translated as CASSLSRVSSYEQYF.

This clonotype was counted only a few times. The chain employs TRBV15 and TRBJ1-4; possible D gene TRBD1, 6 bases. Trimming stripped 0 bases from V and 6 bases from J, with 8 bases between. Germline V gene data show CDR1 as LNHNV and CDR2 as YYDKDF (reference sequence). The CDR3 is made up of 14 amino acids. The CDR3 bases are TGTGCCACCAGCAGAGAGGGGGCGGATGAAAAACTGTTTTTT. Protein: CATSREGADEKLFF.

Turning to this clonotype: A read error may explain this, as a much larger clone is one base away. The chain couples TRBV15 to TRBJ1-5; D possibly corresponds to TRBD1 (5 bases). The germline V gene has CDR1 LNHNV and CDR2 YYDKDF (reference sequence). The CDR3 consists of 16 residues. The CDR3 here is CAASRVGGVDNQPQHF. The CDR3 DNA follows: TGTGCCGCCAGCAGAGTCGGAGGGGTAGACAATCAGCCCCAGCATTTT. Complete variable domain (other parts from reference TRBV15 and TRBJ1-5): DAMVIQNPRYQVTQFGKPVTLSCSQTLNHNVMYWYQQKSSQAPKLLFHYYDKDFNNEADTPDNFQSRRPNTSFCFLDIRSPGLGDTAMYLCAASRVGGVDNQPQHFGDGTRLSIL.

This clonotype appeared many times. This rearrangement joins TRBV6-1 to TRBJ2-7; no definite D call. V was shortened by 6 bases and J by 6 bases, with 18 bases between the two germline ends. Per germline, CDR1 MNHNS and CDR2 SASEGT. This CDR3 contains 14 residues. As DNA, the CDR3 is TGTGCCAGCAGGCCAACTCCTCGGCCGCGCGAGCAGTACTTC. It translates to CASRPTPRPREQYF.